The next 32 T cell receptor beta chains were all read from a single sample in a study of siplizumab effects on memory and regulatory T cells. Only in-frame clones appear in the TCRdb table, and some are missing; sequencing was by immunoSEQ multiplex PCR. The sample has about 120,000 clones, just under 95% seen once. Sequenced material: non-Treg CD4+ T cells sorted from blood. These receptors were collected from a human donor in good health.

The chain has TRBV18 and TRBJ2-5, with 8 bases aligning to TRBD1. Germline V gene data show CDR1 as KGHSH and CDR2 as LQKENI. The CDR3 extends over 16 amino acids. Germline trimming cut 0 bases from V and 4 bases from J; bases unmatched to any gene: 7. The CDR3, as DNA: TGTGCCAGCTCACCACCAAACAGGGGGGCCGGAGAGACCCAGTACTTC. Translation: CASSPPNRGAGETQYF. The full variable domain, with the rest looked up from reference TRBV18 and TRBJ2-5, is NAGVMQNPRHLVRRRGQEARLRCSPMKGHSHVYWYRQLPEEGLKFMVYLQKENIIDESGMPKERFSAEFPKEGPSILRIQQVVRGDSAAYFCASSPPNRGAGETQYFGPGTRLLVL.

DNA of the CDR3: TGTGCCAGCAGCCACGGCGGGCCCTCGGGGAGAGAGCAGTTCTTC. This encodes CASSHGGPSGREQFF. The chain couples TRBV7-2 to TRBJ2-1; weak D call: TRBD2 (5 bases). This CDR3 is 15 amino acids long. Germline V CDR1 and CDR2: SGHTA, FQGNSA. V lost 5 bases to trimming and J lost 10 bases, with 21 bases between them.

The CDR3 region has the DNA TGTGCCAGCAGTGATTCGGAGAATACGCAGTATTTT. Translation gives CASSDSENTQYF. The J gene is TRBJ2-3, the V gene TRBV2; D remains ambiguous. Trimming stripped 3 bases from V and 7 bases from J, with 8 bases between. Germline CDR1 reads SNHLY; CDR2 reads FYNNEI. The CDR3 has 12 residues.

V gene TRBV4-1 combines with J gene TRBJ1-6; 7 nucleotides match TRBD1. The CDR3 extends over 15 amino acids. J lost 9 bases, V lost 0 bases, and 5 bases had no gene match. In germline, CDR1 is MGHRA, CDR2 YSYEKL. The CDR3: CASSQEDREVSPLHF. In DNA form, the CDR3 reads TGCGCCAGCAGCCAAGAAGACAGGGAGGTTTCACCCCTCCACTTT.

V is TRBV5-1 and J is TRBJ2-7, with 11 bases that match TRBD1. The CDR3 is 16 amino acids. Trimming removed 1 base from V and 1 base from J; junction bases left unmatched: 4. From germline, CDR1 is SGHRS and CDR2 YFSETQ. In DNA, the CDR3 is TGCGCCAGCAGCTTGTCGGGACAGGGGGAGTCCTACGAGCAGTACTTC. It encodes CASSLSGQGESYEQYF. Together with reference TRBV5-1 and TRBJ2-7, the CDR3 gives the full variable domain: KAGVTQTPRYLIKTRGQQVTLSCSPISGHRSVSWYQQTPGQGLQFLFEYFSETQRNKGNFPGRFSGRQFSNSRSEMNVSTLELGDSALYLCASSLSGQGESYEQYFGPGTRLTVT.

V and J are TRBV30 and TRBJ1-4; 7 bases fit TRBD1. Germline V gene lookup returns CDR1 GTSNPN and CDR2 SVGIG (reference sequence). The V and J ends lost 2 bases and 8 bases, in that order; junction bases with no gene match: 20. This CDR3 has 18 residues. CDR3 sequence: CAWSTTRTGSRQGEKLFF. CDR3 DNA sequence: TGTGCCTGGAGTACCACCCGGACAGGAAGCCGGCAAGGCGAAAAACTGTTTTTT. Full variable domain (remainder filled in from reference TRBV30 and TRBJ1-4): SQTIHQWPATLVQPVGSPLSLECTVEGTSNPNLYWYRQAAGRGLQLLFYSVGIGQISSEVPQNLSASRPQDRQFILSSKKLLLSDSGFYLCAWSTTRTGSRQGEKLFFGSGTQLSVL.

CDR3 nucleotides: TGTGCCAGCAGCCGGGCCCCACAGGTTGGCTATGGCTACACCTTC. As protein: CASSRAPQVGYGYTF. The chain carries TRBV5-6 and TRBJ1-2; TRBD1 is a possible D gene (5 bases). Germline CDR1 SGHDT, CDR2 YYEEEE. The CDR3 has 15 residues. Trimming stripped 4 bases from V and 4 bases from J, with 17 bases between.

The CDR3 coding sequence is TGTGCCAGTAGTATGATCAACAGGGAGTCCTATGGCTACACCTTC. Residues: CASSMINRESYGYTF. V gene TRBV19 combines with J gene TRBJ1-2; possible D gene TRBD1, 6 bases. Germline V lookup: CDR1 LNHDA, CDR2 SQIVND (reference sequence). V gave up 3 bases and J gave up 4 bases, with 15 bases separating them. The CDR3 consists of 15 residues.

This chain uses TRBV5-1 with TRBJ2-5, with 7 bases fitting TRBD1. With V trimmed by 2 bases and J by 5 bases, 21 bases remained unmatched. Germline V gene data show CDR1 as SGHRS and CDR2 as YFSETQ. CDR3 length: 19 residues. The DNA of the CDR3 is TGCGCCAGCAGCTTTATTCCGGGACAGTCAATGGCCTCGGTGGAGACCCAGTACTTC. Translation: CASSFIPGQSMASVETQYF.

The chain joins TRBV21-1 to TRBJ1-5; the D segment call TRBD1 is taken from the table without a DNA check. TRBV21-1 is a recognized pseudogene. This CDR3 is 18 amino acids long. The CDR3 nucleotides read TGTGCCAGCAGCAAAAAAGCGACAGGATTTGTGCGCAATCAGCCCCAGCATTTT. Protein product: CASSKKATGFVRNQPQHF.

The chain couples TRBV10-1 to TRBJ1-3, with a tentative D call TRBD1 (5 bases). Trimming stripped 4 bases from V and 4 bases from J, with 8 bases between. The CDR3 is made up of 13 amino acids. The V gene's germline CDR1 is WNHNN and CDR2 SYGVQD (reference sequence). CDR3 DNA sequence: TGCGCCAGCAGTGTGGGACCGGGAAACACCATATATTTT. Amino acid sequence: CASSVGPGNTIYF.

CDR3: CASSSSRGDQPQHF. Here the CDR3 DNA reads TGTGCCAGTAGTTCGTCCCGCGGGGATCAGCCCCAGCATTTT. This rearrangement joins TRBV19 to TRBJ1-5; no clear D. The CDR3 extends over 14 amino acids. Germline CDR1 and CDR2: LNHDA and SQIVND (reference sequence). V was shortened by 5 bases and J by 5 bases, with 13 bases between the two germline ends.

This clone was detected once. The chain couples TRBV10-3 to TRBJ2-5; D gene uncertain. Deletions cut 4 bases from V and 2 bases from J, with 14 bases between. This CDR3 spans 15 amino acids. Germline V gene lookup returns CDR1 ENHRY and CDR2 SYGVKD. The CDR3 coding sequence is TGTGCCATCAGTGCTACCGTACAAGATCAAGAGACCCAGTACTTC. Translated, it gives CAISATVQDQETQYF.

The rearrangement links TRBV5-6 to TRBJ2-5, with D possibly matching TRBD1 (5 bases). The germline V gene has CDR1 SGHDT and CDR2 YYEEEE. V shed 2 bases and J shed 2 bases, with 13 bases lying between them. The CDR3 is made up of 15 amino acids. The CDR3 DNA reads TGTGCCAGCAGCTTTCTGGACAACGGTCAAGAGACCCAGTACTTC. This translates into CASSFLDNGQETQYF.

This chain joins TRBV7-8 and TRBJ1-3; possible D gene TRBD1, 6 bases. Germline CDR1 is SGHVS and CDR2 is FQNEAQ. The CDR3 spans 17 residues. Trimming pared 5 bases from V and 0 bases from J, leaving 17 bases between. CDR3 in DNA: TGTGCCAGCAGCCCCGAGGGGGGGGGTTCCTCTGGAAACACCATATATTTT. It translates to CASSPEGGGSSGNTIYF.

A remark on this clone: The sample contains more than one DNA sequence encoding this CDR3. J is TRBJ2-5 and V is TRBV10-3; D is ambiguous. Germline V gene data show CDR1 as ENHRY and CDR2 as SYGVKD. With 4 bases removed from V and 5 bases from J, the gap between germline ends came to 5 bases. This CDR3 comprises 11 residues. Here the CDR3 DNA reads TGTGCCATCAGTGTGGGGGAGACCCAGTACTTC. Translation: CAISVGETQYF.

The chain links TRBV7-9 to TRBJ1-4; tentatively, D is TRBD1 (6 bases). Trimming stripped 3 bases from V and 4 bases from J, with 9 bases between. The CDR3 has 14 residues. Germline lookup yields CDR1 SEHNR and CDR2 FQNEAQ (reference sequence). The CDR3 protein is CASSFDRSNEKLFF. The DNA of the CDR3 is TGTGCCAGCAGCTTCGACAGGAGTAATGAAAAACTGTTTTTT.

The rearrangement joins TRBV7-9 to TRBJ2-5; D remains ambiguous. CDR1 and CDR2 (germline): SEHNR, FQNEAQ (reference sequence). V lost 0 bases and J 3 bases, leaving 2 bases between the germline ends. CDR3 size: 12 residues. CDR3 region: CASSLAEETQYF. CDR3 coding DNA: TGTGCCAGCAGCTTAGCGGAAGAGACCCAGTACTTC.

The rearrangement links TRBV7-2 to TRBJ1-2; D possibly corresponds to TRBD1 (5 bases). V was shortened by 5 bases and J by 4 bases, with 11 bases between the two germline ends. Germline V lookup: CDR1 SGHTA, CDR2 FQGNSA. The CDR3 runs to 13 residues. The CDR3 sequence: CASSAQGTYGYTF. The CDR3, as DNA: TGTGCCAGCAGCGCCCAGGGAACCTATGGCTACACCTTC.

This clone was seen just once. V and J are TRBV9 and TRBJ2-3; maybe TRBD2 (6 bases). Germline CDR1 is SGDLS and CDR2 is YYNGEE. The CDR3 runs to 16 residues. Trimming left V 0 bases short and J 2 bases short, with 13 bases between. The CDR3 loop is CASSVGGGITTDTQYF. The CDR3 DNA reads TGTGCCAGCAGCGTAGGGGGCGGGATAACCACAGATACGCAGTATTTT.

The chain links TRBV2 to TRBJ2-5; 11 positions agree with TRBD2. This CDR3 comprises 16 residues. V dropped 8 bases and J dropped 5; count of bases not matched to a gene: 13. CDR1 and CDR2 (germline): SNHLY, FYNNEI. In DNA form, the CDR3 reads TGTGCCAGCCAAGGACTAGCGGGTCCCACGATGGAGACCCAGTACTTC. Translated: CASQGLAGPTMETQYF.

V and J are TRBV13 and TRBJ2-2; TRBD2 matches at 9 bases. The germline gives CDR1 PRHDT, CDR2 FYEKMQ (reference sequence). V lost 1 base to trimming and J lost 0 bases; unmatched junction nucleotides: 3. This CDR3 comprises 17 residues. The DNA of the CDR3 is TGTGCCAGCAGCTTAGCCTCTAGCGGGACGAACACCGGGGAGCTGTTTTTT. This encodes CASSLASSGTNTGELFF.

V and J are TRBV30 and TRBJ1-6; D perhaps matches TRBD1 (6 bases). Germline loops: CDR1 GTSNPN, CDR2 SVGIG (reference sequence). Deletions cut 5 bases from V and 6 bases from J, with 11 bases between. The CDR3 runs to 13 residues. The CDR3 spells CAWGQTINSPLHF. The CDR3 bases are TGTGCCTGGGGACAGACTATTAATTCACCCCTCCACTTT.

This sequence joins TRBV18 and TRBJ2-5, with D possibly being TRBD2 (6 bases). The V and J ends lost 4 bases and 4 bases respectively, with 10 bases between them. Per germline, CDR1 KGHSH and CDR2 LQKENI. This CDR3 comprises 13 residues. The CDR3 DNA follows: TGTGCCAGCTCACGTGGTAGCGGAGAGACCCAGTACTTC. Encoded protein: CASSRGSGETQYF. The full variable domain, its missing parts supplied by reference TRBV18 and TRBJ2-5, is NAGVMQNPRHLVRRRGQEARLRCSPMKGHSHVYWYRQLPEEGLKFMVYLQKENIIDESGMPKERFSAEFPKEGPSILRIQQVVRGDSAAYFCASSRGSGETQYFGPGTRLLVL.

The V gene is TRBV19, the J gene TRBJ1-1; D may be TRBD1 (5 bases). Trimming shortened V by 8 bases and J by 2 bases, and 15 bases separated the two germline ends. The CDR3 spans 14 residues. In germline, CDR1 is LNHDA, CDR2 SQIVND (reference sequence). As DNA, the CDR3 is TGTGCCAGTGGGGGGGACGGACAAAACACTGAAGCTTTCTTT. Residues: CASGGDGQNTEAFF.

V usage is TRBV6-5 and J usage is TRBJ1-2, with TRBD1 matching over 9 bases. Germline CDR1 MNHEY, CDR2 SVGAGI. This CDR3 contains 14 residues. V dropped 5 bases and J dropped 3; count of bases not matched to a gene: 4. CDR3 sequence (DNA): TGTGCCAGCAGTAGGACAGGGGCCGACTATGGCTACACCTTC. It translates to CASSRTGADYGYTF.

The V and J genes are TRBV19 and TRBJ1-5; no definite D call. The CDR3 is 13 amino acids. Deletions cut 7 bases from V and 9 bases from J, with 16 bases between. Germline lookup yields CDR1 LNHDA and CDR2 SQIVND (reference sequence). Written as DNA, the CDR3 is TGTGCCAGTACCACCGGGAAACAGTGGCCCCAGCATTTT. Its protein product is CASTTGKQWPQHF.

This clone was observed a single time. The chain carries TRBV6-6 and TRBJ1-1; 7 positions agree with TRBD1. The CDR3 extends over 14 amino acids. The V gene's germline CDR1 is MNHNY and CDR2 SVGAGI (reference sequence). The J segment lost 5 bases and the V segment lost 6 bases, leaving 9 bases of the junction unmatched. In DNA form, the CDR3 reads TGTGCCAGCAGCCTCAGTGTGACAGGGACTGAAGCTTTCTTT. Encoded protein: CASSLSVTGTEAFF.

The genes are TRBV19 and TRBJ1-6; TRBD1 aligns across 7 bases. Germline values: CDR1 LNHDA, CDR2 SQIVND (reference sequence). Losses at the gene ends were 7 bases for V and 2 bases for J; bases not matched to a gene: 8. This CDR3 spans 16 amino acids. The CDR3 DNA sequence: TGTGCCAGTATCTGGACAGGTAAGCCCTATAATTCACCCCTCCACTTT. Its protein is CASIWTGKPYNSPLHF.

The chain is built from TRBV18 and TRBJ2-5; no firm D call. The CDR3 totals 13 residues. Trimming took off 3 bases at V and 4 bases at J, with 9 bases between the two ends. Germline-derived CDR1 and CDR2 are KGHSH and LQKENI. As DNA, the CDR3 is TGTGCCAGCTCACCCACCCCCCTAGAGACCCAGTACTTC. This gives the protein CASSPTPLETQYF.

The chain links TRBV28 to TRBJ2-3; 7 bases match TRBD1. The V gene end was trimmed by 5 bases and the J gene end by 0 bases; junction bases not matched to a gene: 8. The V gene's germline CDR1 is MDHEN and CDR2 SYDVKM. The CDR3 has 16 amino acids. DNA of the CDR3: TGTGCCAGCAGTCTAGTGGGACAGATTAGCACAGATACGCAGTATTTT. It yields the protein CASSLVGQISTDTQYF.

This chain links TRBV21-1 with TRBJ1-2. TRBV21-1 is flagged as a pseudogene. The CDR3 spans 13 residues. The CDR3 spells CATTTGANYGYTF. CDR3 bases: TGTGCCACCACAACCGGGGCTAACTATGGCTACACCTTC.